The 17 T cell receptor beta chains below come from one sample, sequenced in a study of blood T cell repertoires in COVID-19 (dated by TCRdb to 2018 to 2020). The receptor library was made with the immunoSEQ multiplex PCR assay. TCRdb obtained this table from immuneACCESS and retained in-frame rearrangements with V and J assigned. These tables miss some clones; where compared with another copy, unresolved V genes account for less than half of the shortfall, and the remainder is unexplained. The sample table lists approximately 89,000 clones, around 80% of them with a count of one. The top ten hold around 22% of the sample. Sequenced: peripheral blood. The receptors stem from an older man with acute or convalescent COVID-19.

This clone was detected only once. This sequence joins TRBV7-6 and TRBJ1-4; D call uncertain. CDR1 is SGHVS and CDR2 is FNYEAQ in the germline V gene. The CDR3 totals 15 residues. Deletions cut 1 base from V and 3 bases from J, with 9 bases between. CDR3 DNA: TGTGCCAGCAGCTTAGGTTCGAGAGCTAATGAAAAACTGTTTTTT. Encoded protein: CASSLGSRANEKLFF.

The CDR3 bases are TGTGCCAGCAGCCTCTTACAGGGGACGGAAAACACCATATATTTT. It codes for CASSLLQGTENTIYF. This chain connects TRBV28 to TRBJ1-3, with TRBD1 matching over 7 bases. Losses at the gene ends were 6 bases for V and 6 bases for J; bases not matched to a gene: 11. CDR3 length equals 15 residues. Germline loops: CDR1 MDHEN, CDR2 SYDVKM.

This CDR3 is CASSPSAGYEQYF. CDR3 nucleotides: TGTGCCAGCTCACCAAGCGCAGGGTACGAGCAGTACTTC. The chain links TRBV18 to TRBJ2-7; D is perhaps TRBD1 (5 bases). CDR3 size: 13 residues. Per the germline V gene, CDR1 is KGHSH and CDR2 is LQKENI. V was trimmed by 2 bases and J by 4 bases, leaving 9 bases between them.

The chain employs TRBV3-1 (or the pseudogene TRBV3-2) and TRBJ2-1, with TRBD2 identical over 7 bases. CDR1 LGHDT and CDR2 YNNKEL come from the germline V gene (reference sequence). This CDR3 spans 14 amino acids. V was pared by 3 bases and J by 3 bases, with 2 bases of the junction left unmatched. CDR3 sequence reads: CASSQSGNYNEQFF. For the CDR3, the DNA is TGTGCCAGCAGCCAGAGCGGGAACTACAATGAGCAGTTCTTC.

The chain links TRBV3-1 (or the pseudogene TRBV3-2) to TRBJ2-1, with a weak D call TRBD1 (5 bases). The germline V gene encodes CDR1 LGHDT and CDR2 YNNKEL (reference sequence). The CDR3 runs to 14 residues. The V and J ends lost 8 bases and 4 bases respectively, with 15 bases between them. CDR3 protein: CASQRTLEYNEQFF. DNA for the CDR3: TGTGCCAGCCAGAGGACATTGGAGTACAATGAGCAGTTCTTC.

J is TRBJ2-5 and V is TRBV5-1; TRBD1 matches at 8 bases. This CDR3 is built from 15 residues. Germline-derived CDR1 and CDR2 are SGHRS and YFSETQ. The trim removed 4 bases at V and 2 bases at J, leaving 7 bases unmatched. The CDR3 here is CASSTRRQGQETQYF. DNA for the CDR3: TGCGCCAGCAGCACACGACGACAGGGGCAAGAGACCCAGTACTTC.

This chain joins TRBV29-1 and TRBJ2-2, with 12 bases fitting TRBD2. Trimming at V came to 3 bases and at J to 4 bases, leaving 3 bases not matched to a gene. In germline, CDR1 is SQVTM, CDR2 ANQGSEA. The CDR3 extends over 15 amino acids. The CDR3 DNA reads TGCAGCGTTGAGACTAGCGGGAGTATCACCGGGGAGCTGTTTTTT. Translating it yields CSVETSGSITGELFF.

V gene TRBV9 combines with J gene TRBJ2-1; 9 nucleotides line up with TRBD2. V trimming: 0 bases; J trimming: 6 bases; junction bases outside the gene matches: 7. The germline gives CDR1 SGDLS, CDR2 YYNGEE. This CDR3 spans 16 amino acids. DNA for the CDR3: TGTGCCAGCAGCGTAGGAGGCCTAGCGGGACTCAATGAGCAGTTCTTC. Its protein product is CASSVGGLAGLNEQFF. The entire variable domain, with the rest obtained from reference TRBV9 and TRBJ2-1, is as follows: DSGVTQTPKHLITATGQRVTLRCSPRSGDLSVYWYQQSLDQGLQFLIQYYNGEERAKGNILERFSAQQFPDLHSELNLSSLELGDSALYFCASSVGGLAGLNEQFFGPGTRLTVL.

This sequence joins TRBV30 and TRBJ2-1; D is uncertain. The CDR3 is made up of 15 amino acids. The V end was cut by 3 bases, the J end by 4 bases, with 16 bases between. Germline lookup yields CDR1 GTSNPN and CDR2 SVGIG (reference sequence). CDR3 nucleotide sequence: TGTGCCTGGAGCCCCCCTCGGCGGCTGTACAATGAGCAGTTCTTC. As protein: CAWSPPRRLYNEQFF.

The chain recombines TRBV3-1 (or the pseudogene TRBV3-2) with TRBJ1-2; 8 bases are a match to TRBD1. Germline V gives CDR1 LGHDT, CDR2 YNNKEL (reference sequence). The CDR3 is made up of 18 amino acids. V lost 3 bases and J lost 0; bases outside the gene matches: 12. The CDR3 reads CASSQPTTGVTPNYGYTF. In DNA form, the CDR3 reads TGTGCCAGCAGCCAGCCGACGACAGGGGTAACCCCTAACTATGGCTACACCTTC.

This clone was seen only a few times. The V gene is TRBV6-2 or TRBV6-3, the J gene TRBJ2-7, with D perhaps matching TRBD1 (5 bases). V shed 6 bases and J shed 2 bases, with 14 bases lying between them. From germline, CDR1 is MNHEY and CDR2 SVGEGT. The length of the CDR3 is 14 residues. This chain's CDR3 is CASSPRQRPYEQYF. The CDR3 DNA reads as TGTGCCAGCAGCCCGAGACAGCGACCCTACGAGCAGTACTTC.

The chain combines TRBV5-4 with TRBJ2-5; weak D call: TRBD2 (6 bases). The CDR3 runs to 15 residues. V was clipped by 4 bases and J by 1 base, with 14 bases between them. The germline V gene has CDR1 SGHNT and CDR2 YYREEE (reference sequence). CDR3 loop: CASSAVADVQETQYF. The CDR3 DNA reads TGTGCCAGCAGCGCTGTAGCGGACGTCCAAGAGACCCAGTACTTC.

This chain joins TRBV5-1 and TRBJ2-1; D is undetermined. The CDR3 runs to 14 residues. The germline V and J ends were trimmed by 3 bases and 0 bases, with 7 bases remaining between them. The germline gives CDR1 SGHRS, CDR2 YFSETQ. The CDR3 DNA reads TGCGCCAGCAGCTCTAGAAGCTCCTACAATGAGCAGTTCTTC. This sequence encodes CASSSRSSYNEQFF.

This clone was observed a handful of times. The chain recombines TRBV12-3 or TRBV12-4 with TRBJ2-7, with 8 bases aligning to TRBD2. CDR3 size: 13 residues. V gave up 5 bases and J gave up 5 bases; unmatched junction bases: 5. DNA for the CDR3: TGTGCCAGCAGTAAATTACTAGCGGACGAGCAGTACTTC. Translating it yields CASSKLLADEQYF.

This sequence joins TRBV5-1 and TRBJ2-7; tentatively, D is TRBD1 (5 bases). The CDR3 spans 16 residues. Trimming cost V 1 base and J 2 bases, with 16 bases left between them. Germline V gives CDR1 SGHRS, CDR2 YFSETQ. CDR3 in DNA: TGCGCCAGCAGCTTGATCCCAGGGAAGGAAGCCTACGAGCAGTACTTC. As protein: CASSLIPGKEAYEQYF.

The V gene is TRBV7-9, the J gene TRBJ1-1, with D uncertain. CDR1 SEHNR and CDR2 FQNEAQ come from the germline V gene (reference sequence). V dropped 5 bases and J dropped 10 bases, with 20 bases sitting between them. The CDR3 is 14 residues long. In DNA form, the CDR3 reads TGTGCCAGCAGCCCTACCCACGGGGAGCGAGGAGCTTTCTTT. Its translation is CASSPTHGERGAFF.

This clone was seen just once. This chain uses TRBV7-6 with TRBJ2-7, with 7 bases fitting TRBD1. Germline loops: CDR1 SGHVS, CDR2 FNYEAQ. This CDR3 spans 20 amino acids. V gave up 5 bases and J gave up 5 bases; unmatched junction bases: 27. This chain's CDR3 is CASSPEGAGDTGPDPNEQYF. Here the CDR3 DNA reads TGTGCCAGCAGCCCCGAGGGGGCGGGCGATACGGGACCCGACCCCAACGAGCAGTACTTC. The entire variable domain, with the rest obtained from reference TRBV7-6 and TRBJ2-7, is as follows: GAGVSQSPRYKVTKRGQDVALRCDPISGHVSLYWYRQALGQGPEFLTYFNYEAQQDKSGLPNDRFSAERPEGSISTLTIQRTEQRDSAMYRCASSPEGAGDTGPDPNEQYFGPGTRLTVT.